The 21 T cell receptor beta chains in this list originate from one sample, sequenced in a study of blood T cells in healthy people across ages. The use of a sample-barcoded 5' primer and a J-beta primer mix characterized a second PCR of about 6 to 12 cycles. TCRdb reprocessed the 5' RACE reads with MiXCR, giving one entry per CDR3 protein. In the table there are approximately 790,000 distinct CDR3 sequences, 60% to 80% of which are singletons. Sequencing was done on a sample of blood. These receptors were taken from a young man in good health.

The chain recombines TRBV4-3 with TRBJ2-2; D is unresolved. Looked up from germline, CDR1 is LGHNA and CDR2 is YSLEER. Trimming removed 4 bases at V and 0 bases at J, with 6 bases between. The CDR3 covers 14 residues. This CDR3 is CASSRQANTGELFF. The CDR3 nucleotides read TGCGCCAGCAGCCGGCAGGCGAACACCGGGGAGCTGTTTTTT.

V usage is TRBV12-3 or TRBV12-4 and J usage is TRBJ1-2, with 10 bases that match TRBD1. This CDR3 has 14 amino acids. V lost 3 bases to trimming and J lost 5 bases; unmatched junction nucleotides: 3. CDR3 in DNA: TGTGCCAGCAGTTTGGGGACAGGGGTTTATGGCTACACCTTC. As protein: CASSLGTGVYGYTF.

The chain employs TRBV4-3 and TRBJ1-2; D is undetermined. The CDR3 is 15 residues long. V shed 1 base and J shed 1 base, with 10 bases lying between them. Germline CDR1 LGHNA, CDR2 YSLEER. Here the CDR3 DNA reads TGCGCCAGCAGCCAAGTTAATAAGATTAACTATGGCTACACCTTC. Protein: CASSQVNKINYGYTF.

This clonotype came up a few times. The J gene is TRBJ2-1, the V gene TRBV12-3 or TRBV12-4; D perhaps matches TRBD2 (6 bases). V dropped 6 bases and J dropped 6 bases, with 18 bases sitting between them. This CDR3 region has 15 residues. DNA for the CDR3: TGTGCCAGCAGCCTGGGACTTCTTAATTCCAATGAGCAGTTCTTC. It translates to CASSLGLLNSNEQFF.

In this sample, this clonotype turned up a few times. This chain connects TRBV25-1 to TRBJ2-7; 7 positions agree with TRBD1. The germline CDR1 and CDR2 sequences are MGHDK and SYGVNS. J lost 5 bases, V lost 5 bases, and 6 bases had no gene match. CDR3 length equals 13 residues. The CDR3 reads CASSTTGAHEQYF. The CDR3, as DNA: TGTGCCAGCAGTACTACAGGGGCCCACGAGCAGTACTTC.

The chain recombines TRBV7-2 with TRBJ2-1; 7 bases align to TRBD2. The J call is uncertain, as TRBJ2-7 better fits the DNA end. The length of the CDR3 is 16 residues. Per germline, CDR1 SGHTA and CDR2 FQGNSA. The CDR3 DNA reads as TGTGCCAGCAGCTTAGGGGGAGGGTGGGCATACAATGAGCAGTACTTC. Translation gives CASSLGGGWAYNEQYF.

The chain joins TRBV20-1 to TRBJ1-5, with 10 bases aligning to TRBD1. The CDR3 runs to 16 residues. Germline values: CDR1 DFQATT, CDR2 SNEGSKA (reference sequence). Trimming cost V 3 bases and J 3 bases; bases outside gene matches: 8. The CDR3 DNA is TGCAGTGCTAGCCGTCCGGGACAGGGGAACAATCAGCCCCAGCATTTT. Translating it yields CSASRPGQGNNQPQHF.

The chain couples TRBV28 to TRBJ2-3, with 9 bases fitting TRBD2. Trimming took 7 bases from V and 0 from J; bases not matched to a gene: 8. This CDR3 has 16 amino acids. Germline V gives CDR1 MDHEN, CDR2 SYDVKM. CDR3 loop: CASITGTSRSTDTQYF. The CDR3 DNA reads TGTGCCAGCATTACCGGGACTAGCAGAAGCACAGATACGCAGTATTTT.

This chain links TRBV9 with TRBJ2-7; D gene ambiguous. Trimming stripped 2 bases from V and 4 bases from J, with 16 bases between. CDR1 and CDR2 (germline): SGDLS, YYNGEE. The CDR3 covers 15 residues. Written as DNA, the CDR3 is TGTGCCAGCAGCGTCAGCACAGAACCCATTTACGAGCAGTACTTC. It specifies CASSVSTEPIYEQYF.

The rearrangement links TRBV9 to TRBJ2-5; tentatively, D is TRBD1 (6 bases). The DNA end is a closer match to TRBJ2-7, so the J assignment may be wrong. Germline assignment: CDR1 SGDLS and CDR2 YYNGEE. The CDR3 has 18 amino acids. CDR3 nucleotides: TGTGCCAGCAGCCCCCGTAGTAGGGAGAGGGGGTCCACCTACGAGCAGTACTTC. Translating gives CASSPRSRERGSTYEQYF.

CDR3 DNA: TGTGCCAGCAGCTTGGACCCAGCCGGATATCTACAAGGCTATGGCTACACCTTC. It translates to CASSLDPAGYLQGYGYTF. V is TRBV5-5 and J is TRBJ1-2; no firm D call. The V gene lost 0 bases and the J gene lost 4 bases, with 22 bases spanning the gap. The germline V gene has CDR1 SGHKS and CDR2 YYEKEE (reference sequence). The CDR3 is 18 amino acids.

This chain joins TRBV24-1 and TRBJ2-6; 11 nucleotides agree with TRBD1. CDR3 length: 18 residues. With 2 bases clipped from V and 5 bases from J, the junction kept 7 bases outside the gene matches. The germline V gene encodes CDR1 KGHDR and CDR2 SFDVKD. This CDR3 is CATSDYKGQGVWANVLTF. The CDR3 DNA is TGTGCCACCAGTGATTATAAGGGACAGGGGGTCTGGGCCAACGTCCTGACTTTC.

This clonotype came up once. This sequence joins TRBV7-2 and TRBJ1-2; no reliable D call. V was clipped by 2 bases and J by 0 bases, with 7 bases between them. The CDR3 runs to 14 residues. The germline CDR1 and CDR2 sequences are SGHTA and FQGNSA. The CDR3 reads CASSLNPSNYGYTF. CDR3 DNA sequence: TGTGCCAGCAGCTTAAATCCCTCTAACTATGGCTACACCTTC.

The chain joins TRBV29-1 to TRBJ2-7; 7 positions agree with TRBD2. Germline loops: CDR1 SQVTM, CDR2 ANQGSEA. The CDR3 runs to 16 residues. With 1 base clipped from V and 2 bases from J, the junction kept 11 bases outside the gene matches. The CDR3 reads CSVEGGVTSKTYEQYF. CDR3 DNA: TGCAGCGTTGAAGGTGGCGTGACTAGCAAAACCTACGAGCAGTACTTC.

The CDR3 DNA reads as TGTGCCAGCAGCCAAGCGGCATGGAACACTGAAGCTTTCTTT. Amino acid sequence: CASSQAAWNTEAFF. The V gene is TRBV14, the J gene TRBJ1-1; no clear D gene. Germline-derived CDR1 and CDR2 are SGHDN and FVKESK. This CDR3 contains 14 residues. V lost 1 base and J 1 base, leaving 7 bases between the germline ends.

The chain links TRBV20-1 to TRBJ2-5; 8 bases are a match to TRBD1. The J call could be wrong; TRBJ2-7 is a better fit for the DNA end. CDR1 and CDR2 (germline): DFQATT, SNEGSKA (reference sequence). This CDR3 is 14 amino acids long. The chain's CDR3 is CSAKRDGQGDEQYF. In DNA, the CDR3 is TGCAGTGCCAAAAGGGATGGACAGGGAGACGAGCAGTACTTC.

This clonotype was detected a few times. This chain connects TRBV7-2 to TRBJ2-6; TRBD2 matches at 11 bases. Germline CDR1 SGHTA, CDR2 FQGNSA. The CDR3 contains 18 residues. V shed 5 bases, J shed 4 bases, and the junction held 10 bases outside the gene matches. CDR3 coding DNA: TGTGCCAGCAGCCCCTCTAGCGGGGGGATCCCCGGGGCCAACGTCCTGACTTTC. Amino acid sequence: CASSPSSGGIPGANVLTF.

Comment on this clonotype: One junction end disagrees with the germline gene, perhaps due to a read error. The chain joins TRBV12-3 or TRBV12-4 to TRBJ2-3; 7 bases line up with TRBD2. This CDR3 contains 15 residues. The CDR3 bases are TGCGCCAGCAGTTCCATCGGGAGGAGCACAGATACGCAGTATTTT. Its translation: CASSSIGRSTDTQYF.

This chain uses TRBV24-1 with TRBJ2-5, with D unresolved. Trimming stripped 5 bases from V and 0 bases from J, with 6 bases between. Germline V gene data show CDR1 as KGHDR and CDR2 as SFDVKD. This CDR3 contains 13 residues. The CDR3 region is CATSAVYQETQYF. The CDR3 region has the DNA TGTGCCACCAGTGCGGTGTACCAAGAGACCCAGTACTTC.

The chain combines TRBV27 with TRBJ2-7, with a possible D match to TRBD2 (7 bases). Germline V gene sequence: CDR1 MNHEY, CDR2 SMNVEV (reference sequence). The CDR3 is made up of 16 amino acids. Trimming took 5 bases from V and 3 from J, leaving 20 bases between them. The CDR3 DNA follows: TGTGCCAGCAGTCAATTGTGGGGGGGGCAAATCTACGAGCAGTACTTC. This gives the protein CASSQLWGGQIYEQYF.

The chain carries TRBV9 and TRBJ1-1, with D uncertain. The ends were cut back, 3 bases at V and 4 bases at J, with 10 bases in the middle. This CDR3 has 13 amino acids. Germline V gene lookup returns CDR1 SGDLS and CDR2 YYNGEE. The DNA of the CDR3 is TGTGCCAGCAGCGATGGAGCAGGCACTGAAGCTTTCTTT. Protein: CASSDGAGTEAFF.